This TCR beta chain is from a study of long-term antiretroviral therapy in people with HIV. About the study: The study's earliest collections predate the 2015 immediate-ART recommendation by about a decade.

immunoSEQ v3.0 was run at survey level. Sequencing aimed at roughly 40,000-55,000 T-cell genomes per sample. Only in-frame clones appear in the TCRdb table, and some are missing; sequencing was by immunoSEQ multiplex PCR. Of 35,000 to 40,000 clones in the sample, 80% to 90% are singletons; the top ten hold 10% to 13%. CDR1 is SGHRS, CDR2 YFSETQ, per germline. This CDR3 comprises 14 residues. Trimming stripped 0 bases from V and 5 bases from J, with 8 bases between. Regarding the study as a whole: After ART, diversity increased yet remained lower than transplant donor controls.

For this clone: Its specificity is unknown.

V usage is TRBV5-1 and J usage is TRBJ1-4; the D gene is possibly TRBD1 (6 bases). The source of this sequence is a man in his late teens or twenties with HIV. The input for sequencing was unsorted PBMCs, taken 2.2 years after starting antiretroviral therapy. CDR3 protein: CASSLGTENEKLFF. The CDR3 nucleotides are TGCGCCAGCAGCTTGGGGACAGAGAATGAAAAACTGTTTTTT.